This passage covers 3 T cell receptor beta chains from one sample sequenced in a study of beta chain features in type 1 diabetes. Since all of the isolated RNA was reverse transcribed, expressed TCRB transcripts were what got sequenced. Profiled with immunoSEQ multiplex PCR; TCRdb holds only in-frame clones, not every one. The sample holds around 400,000 clones; approximately 12% are singletons and the top ten take less than 0.02%. Material for sequencing was naive CD4+ T cells from blood. The source is a man aged 18 to 29 in good health.

The rearrangement joins TRBV6-5 to TRBJ2-5, with D tentatively TRBD1 (5 bases). The J call may be incorrect, as the DNA end agrees better with TRBJ2-7. CDR1 MNHEY and CDR2 SVGAGI come from the germline V gene. The CDR3 length is 14 residues. The CDR3 DNA reads as TGTGCCAGCAGTTACGCAGGGATCTCCTACGAGCAGTACTTC. It translates to CASSYAGISYEQYF.

This clone has only a few counts. The J gene is TRBJ1-4, the V gene TRBV28; 9 bases are shared with TRBD1. This CDR3 region has 16 residues. CDR1 is MDHEN, CDR2 SYDVKM, per germline. V lost 5 bases to trimming and J lost 6 bases; unmatched junction nucleotides: 10. The CDR3 nucleotides read TGTGCCAGCAGTCACATACCGGGACAGGGTGATGAAAAACTGTTTTTT. Protein sequence: CASSHIPGQGDEKLFF.

This clone was seen a few times. The rearrangement links TRBV4-2 to TRBJ2-2; 11 bases are a match to TRBD1. The CDR3 consists of 19 residues. Germline values: CDR1 LGHNA, CDR2 YNFKEQ. Unmatched junction bases numbered 13, after V lost 1 base and J lost 6 bases. This CDR3 reads CASSQASWGGTGGSGELFF. The DNA of the CDR3 is TGTGCCAGCAGCCAAGCTTCCTGGGGAGGGACAGGGGGATCCGGGGAGCTGTTTTTT.